One and the same sample provided the 30 T cell receptor beta chains below, sequenced in a study of control samples from healthy donors and cancer patients. The table came from immunoSEQ multiplex PCR; TCRdb's copy has only in-frame clones and leaves some out. The profile shows around 110,000 clones, over 90% of them singletons. The sequenced sample was blood. Source of these receptors: a man between 25 and 39 years old in good health.

This clone was observed a few times. The rearrangement uses TRBV28 and TRBJ2-7; D is unresolved. V was shortened by 5 bases and J by 11 bases, with 19 bases between the two germline ends. The germline V gene has CDR1 MDHEN and CDR2 SYDVKM. This CDR3 comprises 13 residues. CDR3 sequence: CASSLPRLQNEYF. The DNA for the CDR3 is TGTGCCAGCAGTCTGCCCCGGCTTCAAAACGAGTACTTC.

This rearrangement joins TRBV19 to TRBJ1-4, with TRBD1 matching over 7 bases. V was pared by 4 bases and J by 10 bases, with 6 bases of the junction left unmatched. The CDR3 runs to 13 residues. Germline CDR1 and CDR2: LNHDA and SQIVND (reference sequence). CDR3 loop: CASSKGTDGKLFF. Written as DNA, the CDR3 is TGTGCCAGTAGTAAGGGGACAGACGGAAAACTGTTTTTT.

The chain combines TRBV4-1 with TRBJ2-1; 11 bases map to TRBD2. CDR1 and CDR2 (germline): MGHRA, YSYEKL. This CDR3 contains 14 residues. V trimming: 8 bases; J trimming: 6 bases; junction bases outside the gene matches: 6. CDR3: CASRILAGGNEQFF. The DNA of the CDR3 is TGCGCCAGCCGAATTCTAGCGGGGGGCAATGAGCAGTTCTTC.

This sequence joins TRBV9 and TRBJ2-1; 10 nucleotides align to TRBD1. CDR3 length: 15 amino acids. CDR1 is SGDLS, CDR2 YYNGEE, per germline. V lost 4 bases to trimming and J lost 10 bases; unmatched junction nucleotides: 11. The CDR3: CASSPGQGSPEEQFF. CDR3 nucleotides: TGTGCCAGCAGCCCGGGACAGGGGTCCCCGGAAGAGCAGTTCTTC.

The gene calls are TRBV5-6 and TRBJ1-1; no clear D. Looked up from germline, CDR1 is SGHDT and CDR2 is YYEEEE. Trimming shortened V by 5 bases and J by 4 bases, and 9 bases separated the two germline ends. The CDR3 contains 12 residues. The CDR3 sequence: CASSRVSTEAFF. The CDR3 coding sequence is TGTGCCAGCAGTCGGGTGAGCACTGAAGCTTTCTTT.

The chain couples TRBV19 to TRBJ1-5; the D gene is possibly TRBD1 (5 bases). V was shortened by 4 bases and J by 2 bases, with 15 bases between the two germline ends. In germline, CDR1 is LNHDA, CDR2 SQIVND (reference sequence). The CDR3 runs 16 residues. CDR3 sequence (DNA): TGTGCCAGTAGTAGCAGGGAAGTTATAGGCAATCAGCCCCAGCATTTT. The encoded protein is CASSSREVIGNQPQHF.

J is TRBJ1-1 and V is TRBV28; 9 nucleotides match TRBD1. Germline CDR1 MDHEN, CDR2 SYDVKM. The ends lost 7 bases at V and 8 bases at J; junction bases unmatched: 11. The CDR3 contains 14 residues. The DNA of the CDR3 is TGTGCCAGCAATACAAGGGACAGGGCGCACGAAGCTTTCTTT. It codes for CASNTRDRAHEAFF.

The chain joins TRBV5-1 to TRBJ2-3; D unclear. V lost 1 base to trimming and J lost 0 bases, with 6 bases between them. Germline V gives CDR1 SGHRS, CDR2 YFSETQ. The CDR3 runs 14 residues. This CDR3 reads CASSLTFSTDTQYF. CDR3 DNA: TGCGCCAGCAGCTTGACATTCAGCACAGATACGCAGTATTTT.

The chain employs TRBV18 and TRBJ1-5, with D unresolved. Germline-derived CDR1 and CDR2 are KGHSH and LQKENI. This CDR3 has 15 residues. The V end lost 3 bases, the J end lost 3 bases, and 12 bases lay between the germline ends. DNA of the CDR3: TGTGCCAGCTCACCGAGCCCCTATTTCAATCAGCCCCAGCATTTT. Amino acids: CASSPSPYFNQPQHF.

The chain combines TRBV2 with TRBJ2-7; TRBD1 might be the D (5 bases). Germline assignment: CDR1 SNHLY and CDR2 FYNNEI. This CDR3 has 10 amino acids. Trimming left V 8 bases short and J 6 bases short, with 8 bases between. CDR3 nucleotide sequence: TGTGCCAGCGGGGCCGGCGAGCAGTACTTC. It translates to CASGAGEQYF.

In this sample, this clone turned up once. The chain links TRBV7-2 to TRBJ1-4, with 7 bases fitting TRBD1. The J segment lost 7 bases and the V segment lost 5 bases, leaving 10 bases of the junction unmatched. The CDR3 runs to 15 residues. Germline lookup yields CDR1 SGHTA and CDR2 FQGNSA. CDR3 nucleotides: TGTGCCAGCAGCCCCACGACAGGGCTGGGTGAAAAACTGTTTTTT. Translated, it gives CASSPTTGLGEKLFF.

The genes are TRBV6-5 and TRBJ1-4; D is perhaps TRBD1 (6 bases). Per the germline V gene, CDR1 is MNHEY and CDR2 is SVGAGI. This CDR3 has 15 amino acids. V was trimmed by 4 bases and J by 5 bases, leaving 14 bases between them. The CDR3 spells CASSSTGTRNEKLFF. CDR3 bases: TGTGCCAGCAGTTCAACCGGGACAAGAAATGAAAAACTGTTTTTT.

The chain uses TRBV6-5 and TRBJ2-7, with D tentatively TRBD1 (5 bases). V was cut by 6 bases and J by 3 bases, with 15 bases left in between. Germline CDR1 reads MNHEY; CDR2 reads SVGAGI. There are 14 residues in the CDR3. CDR3 DNA: TGTGCCAGCAGCTGGACAAACGCTAACTACGAGCAGTACTTC. Its translation: CASSWTNANYEQYF.

The chain is built from TRBV7-8 and TRBJ2-5, with 10 bases matching TRBD2. Germline V gene lookup returns CDR1 SGHVS and CDR2 FQNEAQ. J gave up 1 base and V 5 bases, and 4 bases lay outside the gene matches. This CDR3 region has 15 residues. The DNA of the CDR3 is TGTGCCAGCAGCCCCCGGACTAGCGGCCAAGAGACCCAGTACTTC. This encodes CASSPRTSGQETQYF.

The CDR3 DNA is TGTGCCAGCAGCTTAGGGACCAGTGAAGAGACCCAGTACTTC. Protein sequence: CASSLGTSEETQYF. This chain joins TRBV7-9 and TRBJ2-5; D is undetermined. The CDR3 is made up of 14 amino acids. The V and J ends lost 1 base and 3 bases respectively, with 9 bases between them. Looked up from germline, CDR1 is SEHNR and CDR2 is FQNEAQ (reference sequence).

The chain recombines TRBV5-6 with TRBJ2-7; D could derive from TRBD1 or TRBD2 (5 bases each). The V end was cut by 3 bases, the J end by 7 bases, with 11 bases between. Germline V lookup: CDR1 SGHDT, CDR2 YYEEEE. CDR3 length: 12 amino acids. This CDR3 reads CASSWGPDEQYV. The CDR3 DNA sequence: TGTGCCAGCAGCTGGGGACCGGATGAGCAGTACGTC.

The J gene is TRBJ2-6, the V gene TRBV5-8, with D tentatively TRBD2 (6 bases). Trimming cost V 0 bases and J 0 bases, with 10 bases left between them. This CDR3 is 17 amino acids long. Germline lookup yields CDR1 SGHTS and CDR2 YDEGEE. CDR3 in amino acids: CASSLGREYSGANVLTF. CDR3 coding DNA: TGTGCCAGCAGCTTGGGGAGGGAGTACTCTGGGGCCAACGTCCTGACTTTC.

This sequence joins TRBV27 and TRBJ1-4, with D uncertain. Germline CDR1 is MNHEY and CDR2 is SMNVEV (reference sequence). V shed 1 base and J shed 7 bases, with 10 bases lying between them. The CDR3 is 14 residues long. The CDR3 nucleotides read TGTGCCAGCAGTTTATTTCTGAATGGTGAAAAACTGTTTTTT. Its translation is CASSLFLNGEKLFF.

The chain uses TRBV12-5 and TRBJ2-7; D is unresolved. Germline CDR1 and CDR2: LGHNT and FRNRAP. This CDR3 comprises 13 residues. The ends were cut back, 2 bases at V and 7 bases at J, with 12 bases in the middle. CDR3 nucleotides: TGTGCTAGTGGTTTGCCCCTCGTCAGGGAGCAGTACGTC. It translates to CASGLPLVREQYV.

This clone is a singleton in its sample. The chain employs TRBV27 and TRBJ2-7, with D tentatively TRBD1 (7 bases). The CDR3 has 14 amino acids. In germline, CDR1 is MNHEY, CDR2 SMNVEV (reference sequence). V lost 4 bases, J lost 5 bases, and 15 bases lay in between. The CDR3 sequence: CASSSRQGGNEQYF. Here the CDR3 DNA reads TGTGCCAGCAGTTCGAGGCAGGGGGGCAACGAGCAGTACTTC.

Details on this clone: In the same sample, other DNA sequences code for this CDR3. V usage is TRBV5-4 and J usage is TRBJ1-2, with 7 bases aligning to TRBD1. Germline CDR1 is SGHNT and CDR2 is YYREEE (reference sequence). The CDR3 extends over 14 amino acids. V was clipped by 4 bases and J by 8 bases; unmatched bases: 11. The CDR3 reads CASSKYQGGRGYTF. CDR3 nucleotides: TGTGCCAGCAGCAAATACCAGGGGGGTCGGGGCTACACCTTC.

The rearrangement uses TRBV7-2 and TRBJ2-1; D unclear. The V end lost 2 bases, the J end lost 4 bases, and 12 bases lay between the germline ends. CDR3 length: 15 residues. CDR1 SGHTA and CDR2 FQGNSA come from the germline V gene. The CDR3 sequence: CASSLLFTTYNEQFF. The CDR3 DNA sequence: TGTGCCAGCAGCTTATTATTCACAACTTACAATGAGCAGTTCTTC.

A single count supports this clone. The genes are TRBV10-2 and TRBJ1-3, with TRBD1 identical over 10 bases. The CDR3 is 16 residues long. The trim removed 2 bases at V and 3 bases at J, leaving 4 bases unmatched. Per germline, CDR1 WSHSY and CDR2 SAAADI. The CDR3 region has the DNA TGCGCCAGCAGTGAGGCGACAGGGGGCGGTGGAAACACCATATATTTT. Protein sequence: CASSEATGGGGNTIYF.

The CDR3 protein is CASSTRTPYEQYV. As DNA, the CDR3 is TGTGCCAGCAGCACCAGGACTCCCTACGAGCAGTACGTC. This chain links TRBV21-1 with TRBJ2-7; TRBD2 is the table's D call and was not checked against the DNA. TRBV21-1 is described as a pseudogene. This CDR3 is 13 amino acids long.

This clone showed up just once. The rearrangement joins TRBV6-2 or TRBV6-3 to TRBJ1-6; D is perhaps TRBD1 (5 bases). Per germline, CDR1 MNHEY and CDR2 SVGEGT. The V end was cut by 6 bases, the J end by 5 bases, with 23 bases between. The CDR3 loop spans 18 amino acids. CDR3 sequence: CASSRGRLPVVNNSPLHF. The CDR3 DNA follows: TGTGCCAGCAGCCGGGGACGGTTACCCGTTGTTAATAATTCACCCCTCCACTTT.

J is TRBJ1-4 and V is TRBV3-1 (or the pseudogene TRBV3-2), with a weak D call TRBD1 (5 bases). Germline assignment: CDR1 LGHDT and CDR2 YNNKEL (reference sequence). The V end was cut by 4 bases, the J end by 8 bases, with 20 bases between. The CDR3 consists of 16 residues. CDR3: CASSPLGGVGVEKLFF. In DNA, the CDR3 is TGTGCCAGCAGCCCCCTTGGAGGGGTGGGTGTAGAAAAACTGTTTTTT.

Regarding this clone: Within the sample, other DNA sequences also encode this same CDR3. This chain uses TRBV18 with TRBJ1-3, with 10 bases lining up with TRBD1. Germline lookup yields CDR1 KGHSH and CDR2 LQKENI. The CDR3 runs 17 residues. With 3 bases clipped from V and 7 bases from J, the junction kept 12 bases outside the gene matches. CDR3 nucleotide sequence: TGTGCCAGCTCACCTTCTGGGACAGGGGTTTATGGGAACACCATATATTTT. Translated: CASSPSGTGVYGNTIYF.

The chain couples TRBV6-6 to TRBJ2-3; D ambiguous. The germline gives CDR1 MNHNY, CDR2 SVGAGI (reference sequence). V lost 5 bases, J lost 5 bases, and 8 bases lay in between. The CDR3 extends over 12 amino acids. The CDR3 coding sequence is TGTGCCAGCAGTACCAGCCTAGATACGCAGTATTTT. Translating it yields CASSTSLDTQYF.

The rearrangement uses TRBV27 and TRBJ1-1; maybe TRBD1 (5 bases). The germline V gene has CDR1 MNHEY and CDR2 SMNVEV (reference sequence). The V end was cut by 5 bases, the J end by 2 bases, with 12 bases between. This CDR3 spans 14 amino acids. In DNA form, the CDR3 reads TGTGCCAGCAGTCATCGAGGGGATAACACTGAAGCTTTCTTT. This codes for CASSHRGDNTEAFF.

This chain uses TRBV9 with TRBJ1-2; D not resolved. V dropped 0 bases and J dropped 3 bases, with 6 bases sitting between them. This CDR3 contains 13 residues. From germline, CDR1 is SGDLS and CDR2 YYNGEE. The CDR3 sequence is CASSVAGDYGYTF. The CDR3 DNA reads as TGTGCCAGCAGCGTAGCTGGAGACTATGGCTACACCTTC.